This T cell receptor beta chain was captured in a study of low-dose radiotherapy and immunotherapy resistance in tumors. Study as a whole: Per fraction, Cohort 2 was given 1 Gy every two weeks, accumulating a total of 13 Gy over 26 weeks. Each patient took aspirin at a dose of 300 mg by mouth once daily over the course of four cycles, with dosing beginning on cycle 1 day 1.

V was pared by 5 bases and J by 2 bases, with 4 bases of the junction left unmatched. Per the germline V gene, CDR1 is LNHDA and CDR2 is SQIVND (reference sequence). The CDR3 sequence is 15 residues long. cDNA synthesis used a TRAV/TRBV-specific primer set for both chains. Over about 19 PCR cycles, TCRs were amplified from a constant-region primer and V-primer adapter. TCRdb processed the reads anew with MiXCR; each CDR3 protein has one entry. The repertoire includes 70,000 to 95,000 distinct CDR3 sequences, roughly a sixth of them detected once, and over 2.5% sits in the top ten. This clonotype was seen many times. Time point specified: before trial treatment.

The input for sequencing was PBMCs, taken before treatment. The clonotype was recovered from a male donor with prostate cancer. This chain links TRBV19 with TRBJ2-5; 11 positions agree with TRBD2. The CDR3 DNA is TGTGCCAGTAGTGAGGGACTAGCGGTACAAGAGACCCAGTACTTC. It yields the protein CASSEGLAVQETQYF. The full variable domain, with the rest looked up from reference TRBV19 and TRBJ2-5, is DGGITQSPKYLFRKEGQNVTLSCEQNLNHDAMYWYRQDPGQGLRLIYYSQIVNDFQKGDIAEGYSVSREKKESFPLTVTSAQKNPTAFYLCASSEGLAVQETQYFGPGTRLLVL.